The 21 T cell receptor beta chains presented below share a single source sample, sequenced in a study of molecular identifiers for immune sequencing clone quantification. MiXCR, run by TCRdb on the PCR reads, gives a single entry per CDR3 protein. The profile covers about half a million distinct CDR3 sequences, with under 30% appearing a single time and around 0.8% taken by the ten largest. Material for sequencing was naive CD8+ T cells from blood, with Jurkat cell RNA spiked in. Subset described: FACS-sorted CD8+CD4-CCR7+CD45RA+ naive T cells. The origin of the receptors is a human donor in good health. Some libraries in this study had Jurkat cell RNA spiked in.

The chain couples TRBV7-9 to TRBJ1-2, with a tentative D call TRBD1 (5 bases). CDR1 is SEHNR, CDR2 FQNEAQ, per germline (reference sequence). CDR3 length: 14 residues. V was clipped by 1 base and J by 6 bases, with 12 bases between them. Here the CDR3 DNA reads TGTGCCAGCAGCTTAGGCCTCGACAGTCATGGCTACACCTTC. It yields the protein CASSLGLDSHGYTF. The whole variable domain, filled in from reference TRBV7-9 and TRBJ1-2, reads DTGVSQNPRHKITKRGQNVTFRCDPISEHNRLYWYRQTLGQGPEFLTYFQNEAQLEKSRLLSDRFSAERPKGSFSTLEIQRTEQGDSAMYLCASSLGLDSHGYTFGSGTRLTVV.

This clonotype was observed a few times. The chain uses TRBV28 and TRBJ2-3, with 7 bases lining up with TRBD2. This CDR3 contains 15 residues. The ends lost 5 bases at V and 2 bases at J; junction bases unmatched: 7. CDR1 and CDR2 (germline): MDHEN, SYDVKM. For the CDR3, the DNA is TGTGCCAGCAGTGGACCTCTAGCGGTCACAGATACGCAGTATTTT. It encodes CASSGPLAVTDTQYF.

The sample holds one count of this clonotype. This may arise from a read error, as a much more abundant clone is one base away. This is likely a read error, given that the CDR3 carries no conserved phenylalanine or tryptophan at its end. The chain recombines TRBV15 with TRBJ1-1, with a weak D call TRBD1 (5 bases). This CDR3 comprises 13 residues. Trimming took 5 bases from V and 5 from J, leaving 12 bases between them. Per the germline V gene, CDR1 is LNHNV and CDR2 is YYDKDF (reference sequence). The CDR3 DNA reads as TGTGCCACCAGCCCAGGGCGGGAAACTGAAGCTTTCCTT. Its translation is CATSPGRETEAFL.

This clonotype was detected a few times. The CDR3 reads CASGAGTRGTGELFF. In DNA, the CDR3 is TGTGCTAGTGGAGCCGGGACTCGGGGCACCGGGGAGCTGTTTTTT. The genes are TRBV12-5 and TRBJ2-2, with D possibly matching TRBD2 (6 bases). V lost 6 bases to trimming and J lost 4 bases, with 15 bases between them. The CDR3 extends over 15 amino acids. From germline, CDR1 is LGHNT and CDR2 FRNRAP.

This clonotype was seen more than once but under ten times. The V and J genes are TRBV4-3 and TRBJ1-1, with 7 positions matching TRBD1. V was clipped by 0 bases and J by 7 bases; unmatched bases: 8. CDR1 and CDR2 from the germline V gene are LGHNA and YSLEER. The CDR3 extends over 15 amino acids. CDR3 region: CASSQDRPGGFEAFF. As DNA, the CDR3 is TGCGCCAGCAGCCAAGATCGCCCAGGGGGATTTGAAGCTTTCTTT.

About this clonotype: This sequence may be a read error, since a much larger clone differs from it by one base. This chain uses TRBV12-3 or TRBV12-4 with TRBJ2-3; perhaps TRBD2 as D (5 bases). This CDR3 spans 15 amino acids. CDR3 in amino acids: CACSLTTTSTDTQYF. In DNA form, the CDR3 reads TGTGCCTGCAGCTTGACTACTACTAGCACAGATACGCAGTATTTT.

This clonotype has a handful of counts. This sequence joins TRBV18 and TRBJ2-7; 10 nucleotides agree with TRBD2. J lost 2 bases, V lost 2 bases, and 9 bases had no gene match. The germline gives CDR1 KGHSH, CDR2 LQKENI. CDR3 size: 17 residues. The CDR3 DNA follows: TGTGCCAGCTCACCAAGCGGGAGGGCCCTCGGGGCCTACGAGCAGTACTTC. It specifies CASSPSGRALGAYEQYF.

The chain links TRBV19 to TRBJ2-2; D gene ambiguous. V was pared by 2 bases and J by 6 bases, with 4 bases between. Germline values: CDR1 LNHDA, CDR2 SQIVND (reference sequence). This CDR3 is 12 amino acids long. For the CDR3, the DNA is TGTGCCAGTAGTATAATGGCCGGGGAGCTGTTTTTT. It yields the protein CASSIMAGELFF.

This clonotype was observed many times. V is TRBV20-1 and J is TRBJ2-3; D remains unclear. The V gene lost 8 bases and the J gene lost 0 bases, with 24 bases spanning the gap. Per germline, CDR1 DFQATT and CDR2 SNEGSKA (reference sequence). The length of the CDR3 is 17 residues. This chain's CDR3 is CSKRAGLRSLSTDTQYF. As DNA, the CDR3 is TGCAGTAAACGCGCCGGGCTACGGTCCCTTAGCACAGATACGCAGTATTTT.

This clonotype was recorded a few times. The chain employs TRBV2 and TRBJ2-5; D tentatively reads TRBD1 or TRBD2 (7 bases each). Trimming cost V 7 bases and J 13 bases, with 19 bases left between them. CDR1 and CDR2 (germline): SNHLY, FYNNEI. This CDR3 contains 12 residues. CDR3 residues: CASIWEGQKRYF. The CDR3 coding sequence is TGTGCCAGCATATGGGAGGGACAGAAACGGTACTTC.

Comment on this clonotype: One end of the junction does not line up with germline, which may come from a read error. This chain joins TRBV5-3 and TRBJ2-2, with a weak D call TRBD2 (6 bases). TRBV5-3 belongs to the ORF category, with a function that is uncertain. The CDR3 consists of 15 residues. The CDR3 coding sequence is TGTGCCAGCAGCTGGGGGGAGGATAACACCGGGGAGCTGTTTTTT. This encodes CASSWGEDNTGELFF.

This clonotype was found a few times. The chain carries TRBV7-2 and TRBJ1-2; D perhaps matches TRBD1 (5 bases). Germline V CDR1 and CDR2: SGHTA, FQGNSA. This CDR3 has 17 residues. Trimming took 1 base from V and 0 from J, leaving 15 bases between them. Here the CDR3 DNA reads TGTGCCAGCAGCTTAGGGCAACGGGGCTTACCTAACTATGGCTACACCTTC. The encoded protein is CASSLGQRGLPNYGYTF.

This clonotype was detected only a few times. V and J are TRBV3-1 and TRBJ2-5; 7 nucleotides agree with TRBD1. Trimming at V came to 0 bases and at J to 1 base, leaving 11 bases not matched to a gene. This CDR3 spans 18 amino acids. Germline CDR1 is LGHDT and CDR2 is YNNKEL (reference sequence). CDR3 nucleotides: TGTGCCAGCAGCCAAGATGGTATCCGGGACAGCTTCCAAGAGACCCAGTACTTC. It yields the protein CASSQDGIRDSFQETQYF.

On this clonotype itself: It may be a read error: a sequence one base away is much more abundant. V and J are TRBV28 and TRBJ1-1; TRBD1 is a possible D gene (5 bases). Germline-derived CDR1 and CDR2 are MDHEN and SYDVKM. The CDR3 is 16 residues long. Here the CDR3 reads CAGSFHRGTVNTEAFF. For the CDR3, the DNA is TGTGCCGGCAGTTTTCACCGTGGGACCGTGAACACTGAAGCTTTCTTT.

A word on this clonotype: This CDR3 fails to terminate in the conserved phenylalanine or tryptophan, so it likely reflects a read error. The V gene is TRBV30, the J gene TRBJ1-2; D is undetermined. V was shortened by 1 base and J by 4 bases, with 19 bases between the two germline ends. Germline V gives CDR1 GTSNPN, CDR2 SVGIG (reference sequence). The CDR3 extends over 16 amino acids. The CDR3 spells CAWSGIQSYGPYGYTL. As DNA, the CDR3 is TGTGCCTGGAGTGGAATACAGTCTTATGGTCCCTATGGCTACACCCTC.

As to this clonotype: A much larger clone lies one base from this, so it may be a read error. The chain recombines TRBV29-1 with TRBJ2-3, with D hard to call. Germline CDR1 is SQVTM and CDR2 is ANQGSEA. There are 16 residues in the CDR3. CDR3 DNA sequence: TGCAGCGTTGATCAGGATTACCTTTCGGGCACAGATACGCGGTATTTT. Translated, it gives CSVDQDYLSGTDTRYF.

The table lists this clonotype with a few counts. The rearrangement joins TRBV7-3 to TRBJ1-1; TRBD1 matches at 7 bases. V shed 4 bases, J shed 1 base, and the junction held 3 bases outside the gene matches. The CDR3 length is 14 residues. The germline V gene has CDR1 SGHTA and CDR2 FQGTGA. The CDR3 DNA reads as TGTGCCAGCAGCTCCGGACAGGAGAACACTGAAGCTTTCTTT. Its protein is CASSSGQENTEAFF.

The chain combines TRBV4-1 with TRBJ1-2, with 7 bases that match TRBD1. V was pared by 1 base and J by 4 bases, with 6 bases of the junction left unmatched. Germline V gene lookup returns CDR1 MGHRA and CDR2 YSYEKL. The CDR3 consists of 15 residues. The CDR3 bases are TGCGCCAGCAGCCAAGGGTCCTGGGACAGCTATGGCTACACCTTC. This sequence encodes CASSQGSWDSYGYTF.

The chain links TRBV27 to TRBJ2-7; D is possibly TRBD2 (6 bases). The germline V gene encodes CDR1 MNHEY and CDR2 SMNVEV (reference sequence). This CDR3 comprises 13 residues. V lost 4 bases and J 3 bases, leaving 10 bases between the germline ends. Written as DNA, the CDR3 is TGTGCCAGCAGTTCCCTGGACTACTACGAGCAGTACTTC. This gives the protein CASSSLDYYEQYF.

This chain connects TRBV28 to TRBJ2-7; the D call may be TRBD1 or TRBD2 (6 bases each). The CDR3 contains 19 residues. Trimming cost V 0 bases and J 2 bases, with 23 bases left between them. The V gene's germline CDR1 is MDHEN and CDR2 SYDVKM. The CDR3 sequence is CASSLWGPGTGAGPYEQYF. The DNA of the CDR3 is TGTGCCAGCAGTTTATGGGGCCCTGGGACGGGGGCCGGACCCTACGAGCAGTACTTC.

This chain joins TRBV12-3 or TRBV12-4 and TRBJ2-1; D unclear. Trimming took off 3 bases at V and 3 bases at J, with 6 bases between the two ends. The CDR3 is 13 residues long. Here the CDR3 DNA reads TGTGCCAGCAGTTTCATGGACTACAATGAGCAGTTCTTC. Its translation is CASSFMDYNEQFF.